This T cell receptor beta chain originates from a study of regulatory T cells in long-lasting Graves disease. The V and J ends lost 2 bases and 5 bases respectively, with 14 bases between them. The germline V gene has CDR1 SGHRS and CDR2 YFSETQ. The length of the CDR3 is 15 residues. iRepertoire HTBI primers and Arm-PCR of CDR3 regions built TCR beta libraries. TCRdb re-derived calls from the multiplex PCR reads in MiXCR, one entry per CDR3 protein. The sample carries hundreds of thousands of distinct CDR3 sequences, approximately 16% recorded once. Stated time point: newly diagnosed GD, antithyroid drugs for less than 3 months. The TCR library was made from RNA that had been extracted from PBMCs in TRIzol. In this sample, this clonotype turned up many times. These data are also associated with another study on T cells in Graves' hyperthyroidism and ophthalmopathy. That study reports: The model made its ophthalmopathy prediction, and onset followed a median about 6.8 months later.

This chain connects TRBV5-1 to TRBJ2-1; D uncertain. The sequence was collected from a man in his forties or fifties with Graves disease. Here the sequenced sample was peripheral blood mononuclear cells (PBMCs), taken at new diagnosis, from a patient treated with antithyroid drugs. The CDR3 here is CASSLLATENNEQFF. CDR3 nucleotide sequence: TGCGCCAGCAGCTTATTGGCGACTGAGAACAATGAGCAGTTCTTC.